This passage covers 20 T cell receptor beta chains from one sample sequenced in a study of OX40 agonist ivuxolimab in advanced cancers. TCRdb keeps only in-frame clones here, not all; method: immunoSEQ multiplex PCR. The table includes some 75,000 clones, 70% to 90% detected once. The source material was CD4+ or CD8+ T cells sorted from blood, sampled in a trial of the OX40 agonist ivuxolimab. The receptors originated from an adult with an advanced solid tumor such as melanoma, head and neck, liver or kidney cancer.

The chain carries TRBV11-3 and TRBJ2-2; TRBD2 aligns across 13 bases. CDR3 length: 17 residues. Germline V CDR1 and CDR2: SGHNT, YENEEA. J gave up 0 bases and V 5 bases, and 3 bases lay outside the gene matches. In DNA form, the CDR3 reads TGTGCCAGCAGCCTGGGACTAGCGGGGACGAACACCGGGGAGCTGTTTTTT. It specifies CASSLGLAGTNTGELFF.

The chain uses TRBV29-1 and TRBJ2-5, with D hard to call. CDR1 and CDR2 (germline): SQVTM, ANQGSEA. V was shortened by 3 bases and J by 5 bases, with 7 bases between the two germline ends. This CDR3 region has 11 residues. CDR3 DNA: TGCAGCGTTGAGGAAGGGGAGACCCAGTACTTC. Translated: CSVEEGETQYF.

The rearrangement uses TRBV6-5 and TRBJ2-3; D remains ambiguous. V lost 0 bases to trimming and J lost 3 bases, with 7 bases between them. CDR3 size: 14 residues. Germline CDR1 reads MNHEY; CDR2 reads SVGAGI. The chain's CDR3 is CASSYSLGTDTQYF. The DNA for the CDR3 is TGTGCCAGCAGTTACTCGTTGGGAACAGATACGCAGTATTTT.

This chain uses TRBV4-1 with TRBJ2-5; D is uncertain. CDR1 MGHRA and CDR2 YSYEKL come from the germline V gene. This CDR3 comprises 13 residues. V gave up 0 bases and J gave up 5 bases, with 7 bases separating them. The CDR3 DNA is TGCGCCAGCAGCCAAGATAGGTGGGAGACCCAGTACTTC. Translation gives CASSQDRWETQYF.

The genes are TRBV2 and TRBJ1-1; D remains ambiguous. Trimming left V 2 bases short and J 1 base short, with 11 bases between. CDR1 and CDR2 (germline): SNHLY, FYNNEI. The CDR3 loop spans 15 amino acids. The CDR3 here is CASSEHYGENTEAFF. In DNA form, the CDR3 reads TGTGCCAGCAGTGAACATTACGGGGAGAACACTGAAGCTTTCTTT. Variable domain in full (rest from reference TRBV2 and TRBJ1-1): EPEVTQTPSHQVTQMGQEVILRCVPISNHLYFYWYRQILGQKVEFLVSFYNNEISEKSEIFDDQFSVERPDGSNFTLKIRSTKLEDSAMYFCASSEHYGENTEAFFGQGTRLTVV.

This clone was seen a single time. This chain connects TRBV6-1 to TRBJ1-5; perhaps TRBD1 as D (5 bases). V was pared by 7 bases and J by 0 bases, with 7 bases between. The CDR3 totals 13 residues. Germline loops: CDR1 MNHNS, CDR2 SASEGT. The CDR3 sequence is CASNQGSNQPQHF. The DNA of the CDR3 is TGTGCCAGCAATCAGGGTAGCAATCAGCCCCAGCATTTT.

J is TRBJ1-2 and V is TRBV10-2; D unclear. V lost 6 bases and J 8 bases, leaving 13 bases between the germline ends. There are 12 residues in the CDR3. Germline V gene data show CDR1 as WSHSY and CDR2 as SAAADI. The CDR3 nucleotides read TGCGCCAGCAGGGGTACGGGGAGCGGCTACACCTTC. Encoded protein: CASRGTGSGYTF.

The chain links TRBV5-1 to TRBJ2-3; weak D call: TRBD2 (5 bases). V gave up 4 bases and J gave up 6 bases, with 21 bases separating them. Per the germline V gene, CDR1 is SGHRS and CDR2 is YFSETQ. CDR3 length: 16 amino acids. CDR3 sequence reads: CASSIVTGGPMDTQYF. CDR3 coding DNA: TGCGCCAGCAGCATAGTAACGGGCGGGCCTATGGATACGCAGTATTTT.

The rearrangement uses TRBV2 and TRBJ1-3, with TRBD1 matching 9 bases. V was clipped by 2 bases and J by 4 bases; unmatched bases: 3. Germline assignment: CDR1 SNHLY and CDR2 FYNNEI. The CDR3 totals 15 residues. CDR3: CASSEQGQGGNTIYF. CDR3 coding DNA: TGTGCCAGCAGTGAACAAGGACAGGGGGGAAACACCATATATTTT. Drawing the rest from reference TRBV2 and TRBJ1-3, the complete variable domain is EPEVTQTPSHQVTQMGQEVILRCVPISNHLYFYWYRQILGQKVEFLVSFYNNEISEKSEIFDDQFSVERPDGSNFTLKIRSTKLEDSAMYFCASSEQGQGGNTIYFGEGSWLTVV.

V usage is TRBV19 and J usage is TRBJ1-4; TRBD1 matches 9 bases. The V gene's germline CDR1 is LNHDA and CDR2 SQIVND (reference sequence). The CDR3 is made up of 16 amino acids. The V and J ends lost 6 bases and 4 bases, in that order; junction bases with no gene match: 9. CDR3 amino acids: CASRGDLDRGNEKLFF. The CDR3 DNA sequence: TGTGCCAGTAGAGGGGACTTGGACAGGGGTAATGAAAAACTGTTTTTT.

The rearrangement joins TRBV18 to TRBJ2-5; D is perhaps TRBD2 (5 bases). Trimming removed 3 bases at V and 2 bases at J, with 13 bases between. The CDR3 length is 15 residues. Germline V gene sequence: CDR1 KGHSH, CDR2 LQKENI. The CDR3 here is CASSPLAGGQETQYF. For the CDR3, the DNA is TGTGCCAGCTCACCCTTGGCGGGTGGGCAAGAGACCCAGTACTTC.

V is TRBV2 and J is TRBJ1-5, with TRBD1 matching over 8 bases. V trimming: 4 bases; J trimming: 5 bases; junction bases outside the gene matches: 1. The CDR3 extends over 13 amino acids. Germline values: CDR1 SNHLY, CDR2 FYNNEI. The CDR3 bases are TGTGCCAGCAGTGCGGACAGGGATCAGCCCCAGCATTTT. It is translated as CASSADRDQPQHF.

This clone has more than one count but fewer than ten. The chain uses TRBV19 and TRBJ2-1, with D perhaps TRBD1 (5 bases). This CDR3 is 16 amino acids long. Germline V gene lookup returns CDR1 LNHDA and CDR2 SQIVND (reference sequence). The ends were cut back, 6 bases at V and 3 bases at J, with 18 bases in the middle. The CDR3 nucleotides read TGTGCCAGTAGCACCTTCCAGGGATTCAGCTACAATGAGCAGTTCTTC. Translation: CASSTFQGFSYNEQFF. The variable domain in full, completed from reference TRBV19 and TRBJ2-1, reads DGGITQSPKYLFRKEGQNVTLSCEQNLNHDAMYWYRQDPGQGLRLIYYSQIVNDFQKGDIAEGYSVSREKKESFPLTVTSAQKNPTAFYLCASSTFQGFSYNEQFFGPGTRLTVL.

Only a few counts were recorded for this clone. This chain links TRBV18 with TRBJ2-7, with D perhaps TRBD2 (7 bases). The CDR3 is made up of 13 amino acids. Trimming took off 6 bases at V and 6 bases at J, with 15 bases between the two ends. Per the germline V gene, CDR1 is KGHSH and CDR2 is LQKENI. CDR3 protein: CASSPRGGGEQYV. The CDR3 coding sequence is TGTGCCAGCTCCCCGAGGGGGGGAGGCGAGCAGTACGTC.

The chain is built from TRBV7-2 and TRBJ1-4; 7 bases map to TRBD1. CDR3 size: 15 residues. The V segment lost 1 base and the J segment 3 bases; nucleotides outside the gene matches: 2. CDR1 is SGHTA and CDR2 is FQGNSA in the germline V gene. This CDR3 reads CASSLDGTANEKLFF. The CDR3 nucleotides read TGTGCCAGCAGCTTAGATGGGACAGCTAATGAAAAACTGTTTTTT.

V and J are TRBV7-2 and TRBJ1-6, with D unresolved. Deletions cut 7 bases from V and 7 bases from J, with 11 bases between. Germline assignment: CDR1 SGHTA and CDR2 FQGNSA. The CDR3 is made up of 13 amino acids. The CDR3 sequence is CASKVSENSPLHF. Here the CDR3 DNA reads TGTGCCAGCAAGGTTTCGGAAAATTCACCCCTCCACTTT.

The rearrangement uses TRBV6-5 and TRBJ1-5; possible D gene TRBD1, 5 bases. Germline lookup yields CDR1 MNHEY and CDR2 SVGAGI. V was cut by 7 bases and J by 2 bases, with 12 bases left in between. The CDR3 loop spans 14 amino acids. CDR3 bases: TGTGCCAGCACGGCAGGGTATCGCAATCAGCCCCAGCATTTT. Encoded protein: CASTAGYRNQPQHF.

The chain couples TRBV19 to TRBJ2-7; D call uncertain. The V and J ends lost 3 bases and 1 base respectively, with 10 bases between them. CDR1 and CDR2 from the germline V gene are LNHDA and SQIVND (reference sequence). The CDR3 length is 14 residues. In nucleotides, the CDR3 is TGTGCCAGTAGTATGATAGGGTTATCCTACGAGCAGTACTTC. Amino acid sequence: CASSMIGLSYEQYF.

V gene TRBV4-3 combines with J gene TRBJ1-2; 10 bases map to TRBD1. Germline lookup yields CDR1 LGHNA and CDR2 YSLEER. This CDR3 region has 15 residues. The J segment lost 2 bases and the V segment lost 4 bases, leaving 4 bases of the junction unmatched. The CDR3 is CASSPRTGGNYGYTF. CDR3 bases: TGCGCCAGCAGCCCCAGGACAGGGGGAAACTATGGCTACACCTTC.

This CDR3 is CASSDHDRGLETQYF. The CDR3 coding sequence is TGTGCCAGCAGCGACCACGATCGGGGACTGGAGACCCAGTACTTC. The gene calls are TRBV7-9 and TRBJ2-5; maybe TRBD2 (6 bases). The CDR3 totals 15 residues. Per germline, CDR1 SEHNR and CDR2 FQNEAQ (reference sequence). Deletions cut 5 bases from V and 5 bases from J, with 18 bases between.